This T cell receptor (beta chain) was captured in a study of cytomegalovirus exposure and HLA in healthy donors. Study results and limitations: In vitro assays verified that three CMV-associated chains recognized CMV antigens specifically.

Trimming shortened V by 5 bases and J by 3 bases, and 16 bases separated the two germline ends. This CDR3 spans 15 amino acids. Per the germline V gene, CDR1 is LNHDA and CDR2 is SQIVND (reference sequence). Of note for this clone: The antigen is not known.

The PCR employed 60 Vbeta primers together with 13 Jbeta primers. Method: immunoSEQ multiplex PCR; TCRdb's copy keeps in-frame clones and lacks some. The table has over 140,000 clones, over 75% seen once; the top ten hold about 2.2%. This TCR derives from a man aged 50-60 years in good health and CMV-seronegative. V usage is TRBV19 and J usage is TRBJ1-1, with a tentative D call TRBD1 (6 bases). Material for sequencing was PBMCs. The CDR3 region is CASSAPGGGYTEAFF. The DNA for the CDR3 is TGTGCCAGTAGTGCCCCGGGGGGCGGCTACACTGAAGCTTTCTTT. The whole variable domain, remainder taken from reference TRBV19 and TRBJ1-1, is DGGITQSPKYLFRKEGQNVTLSCEQNLNHDAMYWYRQDPGQGLRLIYYSQIVNDFQKGDIAEGYSVSREKKESFPLTVTSAQKNPTAFYLCASSAPGGGYTEAFFGQGTRLTVV.